The 2 T cell receptor beta chains below were found in one sample sequenced in a study of cytomegalovirus exposure and HLA in healthy donors. PCR primers comprised 60 Vbeta and 13 Jbeta primers. Profiling relied on immunoSEQ multiplex PCR, and the TCRdb table lists in-frame clones only, not all of them. The data show around 180,000 clones, roughly 88% seen once. The material sequenced was PBMCs. The receptor set was obtained from a boy between 2 and 10 years old in good health and CMV-seronegative.

The V call is TRBV2, the J call TRBJ2-5; D is undetermined. V lost 6 bases and J 4 bases, leaving 12 bases between the germline ends. This CDR3 spans 13 amino acids. Germline CDR1 is SNHLY and CDR2 is FYNNEI. CDR3 DNA: TGTGCCAGCAGCGACAATGGTATAGAGACCCAGTACTTC. It translates to CASSDNGIETQYF. Supplemented by reference TRBV2 and TRBJ2-5, the full variable domain reads EPEVTQTPSHQVTQMGQEVILRCVPISNHLYFYWYRQILGQKVEFLVSFYNNEISEKSEIFDDQFSVERPDGSNFTLKIRSTKLEDSAMYFCASSDNGIETQYFGPGTRLLVL.

This clone was observed once. V gene TRBV4-2 combines with J gene TRBJ1-4, with D perhaps matching TRBD1 (6 bases). The V end lost 0 bases, the J end lost 11 bases, and 7 bases lay between the germline ends. From germline, CDR1 is LGHNA and CDR2 YNFKEQ. The CDR3 has 12 residues. This chain's CDR3 is CASSQDGQKLFF. The CDR3 DNA reads TGTGCCAGCAGCCAAGATGGACAGAAACTGTTTTTT.